The clone carrying this T cell receptor beta chain was seen once. Its target is not known. Clones were sequenced by immunoSEQ multiplex PCR, and TCRdb holds only the in-frame ones, with some missing. The sample records roughly 450,000 clones, 75% to 95% being singletons. The sample comes from a study of Ad26.COV2.S vaccination and SARS-CoV-2 variants. Study as a whole: Enrolled in COV1001, the donor was in the Ad26.COV2.S trial arm, which received the vaccine.

The treatment denotes: some 20 received Ad26.COV2.S at low or high dose, single or two shots; five or six received placebo; per-sample allocation not given. Samples were taken on day 63 after the first vaccine or placebo injection. Trimming removed 6 bases from V and 3 bases from J; junction bases left unmatched: 3. CDR1 is SQVTM, CDR2 ANQGSEA, per germline. The CDR3 is 13 amino acids. Findings and limits, study-wide: After vaccination, reports described spike-specific CD8+ and CD4+ T cell responses as showing substantial breadth. It is possible that the TCR breadth and depth analyses underestimated the total T cell responses. Vaccinees displayed broader spike-specific TCR repertoires than placebo recipients.

The starting material was peripheral blood, obtained in a trial of Ad26.COV2.S vaccine versus placebo. This chain uses TRBV29-1 with TRBJ1-4; 8 bases line up with TRBD1. The TCR comes from a person between 18 and 65 years old who received the Ad26.COV2.S COVID-19 vaccine or a placebo. In DNA, the CDR3 is TGCAGCGTGCAGGGGGCGGCTAATGAAAAACTGTTTTTT. It encodes CSVQGAANEKLFF.